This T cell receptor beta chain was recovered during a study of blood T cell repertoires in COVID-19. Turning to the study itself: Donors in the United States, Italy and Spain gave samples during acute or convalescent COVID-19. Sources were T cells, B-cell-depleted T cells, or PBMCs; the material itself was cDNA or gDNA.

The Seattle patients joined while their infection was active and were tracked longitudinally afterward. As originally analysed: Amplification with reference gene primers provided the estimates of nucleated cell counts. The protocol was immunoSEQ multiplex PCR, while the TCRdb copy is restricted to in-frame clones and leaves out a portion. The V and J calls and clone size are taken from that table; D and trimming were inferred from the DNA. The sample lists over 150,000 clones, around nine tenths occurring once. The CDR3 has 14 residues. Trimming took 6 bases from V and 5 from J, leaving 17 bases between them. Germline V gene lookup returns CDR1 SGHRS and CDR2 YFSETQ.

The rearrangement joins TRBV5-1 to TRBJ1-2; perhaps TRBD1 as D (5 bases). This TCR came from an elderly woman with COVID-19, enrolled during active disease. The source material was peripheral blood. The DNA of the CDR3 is TGCGCCAGCACCTCCGGAGGGGATAGGTATGGCTACACCTTC. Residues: CASTSGGDRYGYTF.